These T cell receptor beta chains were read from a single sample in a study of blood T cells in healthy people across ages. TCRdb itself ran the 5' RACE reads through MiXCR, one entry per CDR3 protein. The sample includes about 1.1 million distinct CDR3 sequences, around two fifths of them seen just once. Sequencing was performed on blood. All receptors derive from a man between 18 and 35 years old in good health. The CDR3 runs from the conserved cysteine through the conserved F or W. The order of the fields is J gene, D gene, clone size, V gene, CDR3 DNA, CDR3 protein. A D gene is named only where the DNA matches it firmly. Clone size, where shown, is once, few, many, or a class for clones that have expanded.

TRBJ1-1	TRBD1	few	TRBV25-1	TGTGCCAGCACCGCGACAGGGGCGAACACTGAAGCTTTCTTT	CASTATGANTEAFF
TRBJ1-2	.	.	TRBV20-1	TGCAGTGCTAGTCCCCCGGCGGGCAGTCCCCAGGCTAACTATGGCTACACCTTC	CSASPPAGSPQANYGYTF
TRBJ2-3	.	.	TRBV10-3	TGTGCCATCAAGGGGTCGCGAGATACGCAGTATTTT	CAIKGSRDTQYF
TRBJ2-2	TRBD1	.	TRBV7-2	TGTGCCAGCAGCTTGGGGACAGGGGCCTCGAACACCGGGGAGCTGTTTTTT	CASSLGTGASNTGELFF
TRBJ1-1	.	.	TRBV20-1	TGCAGTGCTAGAGAAGACAATGAAGCTTTCTTT	CSAREDNEAFF
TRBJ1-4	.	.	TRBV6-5	TGTGCCAGCAGTTACTCAGGGGGGGGAGGTGAAAAACTGTTTTTT	CASSYSGGGGEKLFF
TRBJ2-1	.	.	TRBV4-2	TGTGCCAGCAGCCAAGGACGGGATGGATCCTACGAGCAGTTCTTC	CASSQGRDGSYEQFF
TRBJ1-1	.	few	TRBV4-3	TGCGCCAGCAGCCAAAATCTACAGGGGAACACTGAAGCTTTCTTT	CASSQNLQGNTEAFF
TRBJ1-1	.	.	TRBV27	TGTGCCAGCAGTTTCCTGGGACGGGCGAACACTGAAGCTTTCTTT	CASSFLGRANTEAFF
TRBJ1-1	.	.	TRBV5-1	TGCGCCAGCAGATATGGACAGAACACTGAAGCTTTCTTT	CASRYGQNTEAFF
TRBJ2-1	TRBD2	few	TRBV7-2	TGTGCCAGCGGGCGGGGGAGGAATGAGCAGTTCTTC	CASGRGRNEQFF
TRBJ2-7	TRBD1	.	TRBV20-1	TGCAGTGCTAGAGATTTGGGACAGGGAATTTCCGGCTACGAGCAGTACTTC	CSARDLGQGISGYEQYF
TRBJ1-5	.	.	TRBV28	TGTGCCAGCAGTTTTGGGGGAGGGACATTCAAGCCCCAGCATTTT	CASSFGGGTFKPQHF
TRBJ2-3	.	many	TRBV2	TGTGCCAGCAGTGGAGGTCCAGATACGCAGTATTTT	CASSGGPDTQYF
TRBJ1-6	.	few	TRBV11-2	TGTGCCAGCAGCCCAATAGCGGGCCCTAGAGATTCACCCCTCCACTTT	CASSPIAGPRDSPLHF
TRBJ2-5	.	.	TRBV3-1	TGTGCCAGCAGCCAATCGGTAGCGGCAGAGACCCAGTACTTC	CASSQSVAAETQYF
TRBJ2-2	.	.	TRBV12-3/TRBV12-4	TGTGCCAGCAGAGCTTCCCGGACGGGCACCGGGGAGCTGTTTTTT	CASRASRTGTGELFF
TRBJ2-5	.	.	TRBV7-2	TGTGCCAGCAGCTTGGCCCGGGGCCAAATGGAGGCCCAGTACTTC	CASSLARGQMEAQYF
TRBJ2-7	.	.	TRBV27	TGTGCCGGCTTTGGACCCGAAGGGGGCTACGAGCAGTACTTC	CAGFGPEGGYEQYF
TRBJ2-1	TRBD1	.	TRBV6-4	TGTGCCAGCAGCGCCGGGACAGGTCTCCATGAGCAGTTCTTC	CASSAGTGLHEQFF
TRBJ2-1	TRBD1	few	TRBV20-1	TGCAGTGCTAGTTCCCGGACAGGGGGAAATGAGCAGTTCTTC	CSASSRTGGNEQFF
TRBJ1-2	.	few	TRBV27	TGTGCCAGCAGTTCGTCAATGGAAGGTGGCTACACCTTC	CASSSSMEGGYTF
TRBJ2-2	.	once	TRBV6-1	TGTGCCAGCAGTGAACCGGGCGCCGGGGAGCTGTTTTTT	CASSEPGAGELFF
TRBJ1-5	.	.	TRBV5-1	TGCGCCAGCAGCGAAGGGGTAGGAGACAATCAGCCCCAGCATTTT	CASSEGVGDNQPQHF
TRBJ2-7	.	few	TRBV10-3	TGTGCCATCAGTGATGCCGGGGGTTCGTCCTACGAGCAGTACTTC	CAISDAGGSSYEQYF
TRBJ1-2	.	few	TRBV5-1	TGCGCCAGCAGCCGGACTTCCCCTTTGACAGAAGGCTACACCTTC	CASSRTSPLTEGYTF
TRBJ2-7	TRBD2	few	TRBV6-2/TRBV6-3	TGTGCCAGCAGTCTACCGGGACTAGCGACCTACGAGCAGTACTTC	CASSLPGLATYEQYF
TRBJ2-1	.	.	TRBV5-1	TGCGCCAGCAGTTTGGCCACTTGGGAGACGGGGGAGCAGTTCTTC	CASSLATWETGEQFF
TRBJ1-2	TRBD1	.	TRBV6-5	TGTACCAGCAGTCCGGACAGGAACTATGGCTACACCTTC	CTSSPDRNYGYTF
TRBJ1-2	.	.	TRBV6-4	TGTGCCAGCAGTCGGGACGTAGGAAACTATGGCTACACCTTC	CASSRDVGNYGYTF
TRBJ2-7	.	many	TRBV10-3	TGTGCCATCGGTACAGGTTCCTACGAGCAGTACTTC	CAIGTGSYEQYF
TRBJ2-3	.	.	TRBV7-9	TGTGCCAGCAGCTCAGGACTACCCGGGGCAGATACGCAGTATTTT	CASSSGLPGADTQYF
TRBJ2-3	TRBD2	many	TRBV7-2	TGTGCCAGCAGCCCCCTTAGCGGGGGTAGCACAGATACGCAGTATTTT	CASSPLSGGSTDTQYF
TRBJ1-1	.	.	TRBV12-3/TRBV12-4	TGTGCCAGCAGTGCCCACAGGACATTCAACACTGAAGCTTTCTTT	CASSAHRTFNTEAFF
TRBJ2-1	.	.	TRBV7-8	TGTGCCATCATAATGGGGGTCGAGCGGTTCTTC	CAIIMGVERFF
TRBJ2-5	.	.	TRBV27	TGTGCCAGCAGTTTAAGTCTAGGGGTTCAAGAGGCCCAGTACTTC	CASSLSLGVQEAQYF
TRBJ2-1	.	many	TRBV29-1	TGCAGCGTTGTCCCTCCCGGGTCCTACAATGAGCAGTTCTTC	CSVVPPGSYNEQFF
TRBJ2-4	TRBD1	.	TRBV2	TGTGCCAGCAATGGACAGGGGGCCATTCAGTACTTC	CASNGQGAIQYF
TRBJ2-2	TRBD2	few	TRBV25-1	TGTGCCAGCAGTGATCCCGGGACTAAGAACACCGGGGAGCTGTTTTTT	CASSDPGTKNTGELFF
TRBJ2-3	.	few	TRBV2	TGTGCCAGCAGCCGAGAAGGACTGCTGAGAGATACGCAGTATTTT	CASSREGLLRDTQYF
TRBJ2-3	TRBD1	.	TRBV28	TGTGCCAGCGTTGACAGGGCTAGCACAGATACGCAGTATTTT	CASVDRASTDTQYF
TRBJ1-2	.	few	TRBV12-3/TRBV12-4	TGTGCCAGCAGTCCCTACCTAGACTACACCTTC	CASSPYLDYTF
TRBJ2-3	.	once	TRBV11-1	TGTGCCAGCAGCTTAGAGTACAGGGATGGAGATACGCAGTATTTT	CASSLEYRDGDTQYF
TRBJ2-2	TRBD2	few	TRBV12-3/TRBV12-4	TGTGCCAGCAGTTTCGGTAGCGGGGGGGCCCGGGTCACCGGGGAGCTGTTTTTT	CASSFGSGGARVTGELFF
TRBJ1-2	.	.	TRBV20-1	TGCAGTGCGAAACGTCAGGGTACTGGCTACACCTTC	CSAKRQGTGYTF
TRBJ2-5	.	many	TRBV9	TGTGCCAGCAGCATCCGGGACACCGAGACCCAGTACTTC	CASSIRDTETQYF
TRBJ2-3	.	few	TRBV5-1	TGCGCCAGCAGCTTGGAGCAGGTTGGAGATACGCAGTATTTT	CASSLEQVGDTQYF
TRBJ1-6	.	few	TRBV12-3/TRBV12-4	TGTGCCAGCAACCTCTATAATTCACCCCTCCACTTT	CASNLYNSPLHF
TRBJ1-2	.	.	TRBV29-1	TGCAGCGTTGAGGGAACAGTCGATCTTAACTATGGCTACACCTTC	CSVEGTVDLNYGYTF
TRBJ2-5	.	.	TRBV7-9	TGTGCCAGCAGCGAACACGACAGGCAAGAGACCCAGTACTTC	CASSEHDRQETQYF
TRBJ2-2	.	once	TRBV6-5	TGTGCCAGCAGTTACGCCAGGACAGTGAACACCGGGGAGCTGTTTTTT	CASSYARTVNTGELFF
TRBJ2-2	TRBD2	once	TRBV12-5	TGTGCTAGTGGTGATAGCGGGGCGAACACCGGGGAGCTGTTTTTT	CASGDSGANTGELFF
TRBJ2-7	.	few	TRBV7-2	TGTGCCAGCAGCTTATGGTCCGACGAGCAGTACTTC	CASSLWSDEQYF
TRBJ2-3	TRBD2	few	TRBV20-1	TGCAGTGCTAGTATCTCTAGCGGGGGGGCCGGGGATACGCAGTATTTT	CSASISSGGAGDTQYF
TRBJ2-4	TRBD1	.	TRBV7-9	TGTACCAGCAGCTTAGCATCGGGACAGGGAGGAAACATTCAGTACTTC	CTSSLASGQGGNIQYF
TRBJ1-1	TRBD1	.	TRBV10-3	TGTGCCATCAGTGACACAAATCAGGGGGCGAACACTGAAGCTTTCTTT	CAISDTNQGANTEAFF